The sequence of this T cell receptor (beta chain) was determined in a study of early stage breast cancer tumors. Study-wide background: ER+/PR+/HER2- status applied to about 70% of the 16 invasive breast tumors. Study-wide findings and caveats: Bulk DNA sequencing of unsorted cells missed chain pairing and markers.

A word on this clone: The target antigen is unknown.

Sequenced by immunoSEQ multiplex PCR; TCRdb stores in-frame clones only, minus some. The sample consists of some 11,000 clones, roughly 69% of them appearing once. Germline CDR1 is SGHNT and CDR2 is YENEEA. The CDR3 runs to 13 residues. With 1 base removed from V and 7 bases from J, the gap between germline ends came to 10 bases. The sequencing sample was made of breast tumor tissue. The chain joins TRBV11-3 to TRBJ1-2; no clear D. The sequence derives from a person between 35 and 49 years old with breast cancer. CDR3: CASSLVQSGGYTF. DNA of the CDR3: TGTGCCAGCAGCTTAGTTCAGTCCGGTGGCTACACCTTC.